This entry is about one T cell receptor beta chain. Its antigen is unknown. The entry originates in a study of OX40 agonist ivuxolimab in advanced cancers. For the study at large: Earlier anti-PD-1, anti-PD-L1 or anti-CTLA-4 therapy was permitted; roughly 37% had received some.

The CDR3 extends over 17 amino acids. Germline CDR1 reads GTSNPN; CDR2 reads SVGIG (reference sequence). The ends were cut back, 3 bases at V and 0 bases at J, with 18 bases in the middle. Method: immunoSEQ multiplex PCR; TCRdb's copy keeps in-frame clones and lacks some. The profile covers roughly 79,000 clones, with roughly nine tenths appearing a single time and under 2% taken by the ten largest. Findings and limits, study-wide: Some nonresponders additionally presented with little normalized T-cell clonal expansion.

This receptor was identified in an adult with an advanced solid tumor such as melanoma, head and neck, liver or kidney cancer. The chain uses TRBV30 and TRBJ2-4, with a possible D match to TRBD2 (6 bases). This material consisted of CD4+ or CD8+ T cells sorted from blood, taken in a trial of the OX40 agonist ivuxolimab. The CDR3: CAWSLGTLLLAKNIQYF. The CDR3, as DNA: TGTGCCTGGAGCCTTGGGACTTTACTACTAGCCAAAAACATTCAGTACTTC.